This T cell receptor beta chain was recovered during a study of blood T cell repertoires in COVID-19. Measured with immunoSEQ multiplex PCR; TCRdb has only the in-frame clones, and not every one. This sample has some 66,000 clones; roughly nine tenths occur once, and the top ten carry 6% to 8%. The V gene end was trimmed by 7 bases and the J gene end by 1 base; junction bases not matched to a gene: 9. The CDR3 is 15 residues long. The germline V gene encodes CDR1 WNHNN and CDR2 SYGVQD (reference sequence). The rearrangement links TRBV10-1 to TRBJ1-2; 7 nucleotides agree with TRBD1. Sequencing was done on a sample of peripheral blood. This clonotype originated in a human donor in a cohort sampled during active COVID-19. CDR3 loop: CASIPDRTNNYGYTF. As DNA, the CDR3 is TGCGCCAGCATTCCGGACAGGACCAATAACTATGGCTACACCTTC.